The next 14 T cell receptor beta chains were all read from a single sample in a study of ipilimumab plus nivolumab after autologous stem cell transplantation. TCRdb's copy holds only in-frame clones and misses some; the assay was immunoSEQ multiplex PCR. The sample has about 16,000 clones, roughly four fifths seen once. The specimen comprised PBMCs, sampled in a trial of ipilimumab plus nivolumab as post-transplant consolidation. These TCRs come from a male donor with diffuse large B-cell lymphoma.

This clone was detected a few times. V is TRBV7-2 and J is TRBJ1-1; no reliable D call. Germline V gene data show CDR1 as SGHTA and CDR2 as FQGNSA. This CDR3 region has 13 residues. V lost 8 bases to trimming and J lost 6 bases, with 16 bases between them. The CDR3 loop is CASGRDVLAEAFF. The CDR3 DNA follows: TGTGCCAGCGGTAGAGATGTTCTCGCTGAAGCTTTCTTT.

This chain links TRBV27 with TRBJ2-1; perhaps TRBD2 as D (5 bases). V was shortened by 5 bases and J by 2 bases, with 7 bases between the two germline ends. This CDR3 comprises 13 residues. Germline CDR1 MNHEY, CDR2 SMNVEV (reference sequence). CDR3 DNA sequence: TGTGCCAGCAGTACCGGGGCCTACAATGAGCAGTTCTTC. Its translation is CASSTGAYNEQFF.

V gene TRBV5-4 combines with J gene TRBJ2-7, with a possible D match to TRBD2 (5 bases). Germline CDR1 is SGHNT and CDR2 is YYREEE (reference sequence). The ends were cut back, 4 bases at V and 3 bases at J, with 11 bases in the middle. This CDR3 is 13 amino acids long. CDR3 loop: CASSQHSVYEQYF. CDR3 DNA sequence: TGTGCCAGCAGCCAACATAGCGTCTACGAGCAGTACTTC.

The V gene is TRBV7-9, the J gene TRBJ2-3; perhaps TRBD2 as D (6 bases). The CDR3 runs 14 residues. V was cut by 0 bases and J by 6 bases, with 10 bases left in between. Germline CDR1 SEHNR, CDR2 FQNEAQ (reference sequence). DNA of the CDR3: TGTGCCAGCAGCTTAGCGGGAGGTCTGGATACGCAGTATTTT. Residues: CASSLAGGLDTQYF.

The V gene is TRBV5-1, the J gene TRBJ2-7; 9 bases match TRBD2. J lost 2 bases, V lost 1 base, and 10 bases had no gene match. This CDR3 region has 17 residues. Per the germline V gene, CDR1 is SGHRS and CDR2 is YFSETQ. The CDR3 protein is CASSLSSSVAGAYEQYF. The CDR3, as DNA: TGCGCCAGCAGCTTGTCCTCTTCGGTAGCGGGGGCCTACGAGCAGTACTTC.

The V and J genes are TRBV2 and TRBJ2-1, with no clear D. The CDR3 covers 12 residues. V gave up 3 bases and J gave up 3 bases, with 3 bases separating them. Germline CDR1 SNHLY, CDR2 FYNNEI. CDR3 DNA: TGTGCCAGCAGTGAGCGCTACAATGAGCAGTTCTTC. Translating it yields CASSERYNEQFF.

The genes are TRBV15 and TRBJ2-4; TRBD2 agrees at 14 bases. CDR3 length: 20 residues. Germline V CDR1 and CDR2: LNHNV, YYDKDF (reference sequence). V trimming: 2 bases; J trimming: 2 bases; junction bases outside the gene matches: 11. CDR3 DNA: TGTGCCACCAGCAGATCACCGGGACTAGCGGGAGTTAGTTCCAAAAACATTCAGTACTTC. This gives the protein CATSRSPGLAGVSSKNIQYF.

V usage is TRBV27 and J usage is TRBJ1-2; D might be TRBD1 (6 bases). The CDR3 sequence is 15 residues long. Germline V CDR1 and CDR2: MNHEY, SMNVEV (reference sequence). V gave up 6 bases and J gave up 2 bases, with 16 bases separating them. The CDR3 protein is CASSRERTGNYGYTF. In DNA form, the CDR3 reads TGTGCCAGCAGCAGAGAACGAACAGGGAACTATGGCTACACCTTC.

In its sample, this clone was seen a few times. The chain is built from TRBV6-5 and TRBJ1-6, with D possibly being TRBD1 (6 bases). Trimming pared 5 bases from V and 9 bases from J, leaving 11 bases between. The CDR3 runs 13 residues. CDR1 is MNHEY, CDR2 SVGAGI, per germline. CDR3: CASSRQGTSPLHF. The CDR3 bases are TGTGCCAGCAGTCGTCAGGGGACTTCACCCCTCCACTTT.

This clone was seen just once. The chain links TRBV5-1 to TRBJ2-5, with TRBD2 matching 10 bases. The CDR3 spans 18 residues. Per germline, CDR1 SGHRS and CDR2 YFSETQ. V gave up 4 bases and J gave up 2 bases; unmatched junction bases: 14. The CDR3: CASSPWGVAGGGQETQYF. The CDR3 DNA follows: TGCGCCAGCAGCCCCTGGGGGGTAGCGGGAGGAGGACAAGAGACCCAGTACTTC.

DNA of the CDR3: TGTGCCAGCAGCCCTCCAGCCACAGATACGCAGTATTTT. This sequence encodes CASSPPATDTQYF. The J gene is TRBJ2-3, the V gene TRBV7-6; D is unclear. The CDR3 has 13 amino acids. Looked up from germline, CDR1 is SGHVS and CDR2 is FNYEAQ. The V gene lost 5 bases and the J gene lost 2 bases, with 8 bases spanning the gap.

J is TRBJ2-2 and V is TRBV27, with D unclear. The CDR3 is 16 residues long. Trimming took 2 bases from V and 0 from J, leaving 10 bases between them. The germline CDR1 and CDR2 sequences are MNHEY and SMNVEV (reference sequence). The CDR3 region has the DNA TGTGCCAGCAGTTTACGGACGCCGGCGAACACCGGGGAGCTGTTTTTT. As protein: CASSLRTPANTGELFF.

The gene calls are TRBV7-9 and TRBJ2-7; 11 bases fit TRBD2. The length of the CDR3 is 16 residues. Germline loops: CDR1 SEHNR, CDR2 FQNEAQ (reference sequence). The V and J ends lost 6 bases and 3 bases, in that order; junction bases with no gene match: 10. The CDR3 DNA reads TGTGCCAGCAGGGGACTTCGGACTAGCGGGCTCTACGAGCAGTACTTC. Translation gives CASRGLRTSGLYEQYF.

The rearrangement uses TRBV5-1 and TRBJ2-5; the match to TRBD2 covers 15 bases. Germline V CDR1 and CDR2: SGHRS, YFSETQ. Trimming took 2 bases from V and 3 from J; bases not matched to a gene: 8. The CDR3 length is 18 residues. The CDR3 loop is CASSFGLAGGKGKETQYF. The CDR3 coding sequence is TGCGCCAGCAGCTTCGGACTAGCGGGAGGGAAGGGAAAAGAGACCCAGTACTTC.